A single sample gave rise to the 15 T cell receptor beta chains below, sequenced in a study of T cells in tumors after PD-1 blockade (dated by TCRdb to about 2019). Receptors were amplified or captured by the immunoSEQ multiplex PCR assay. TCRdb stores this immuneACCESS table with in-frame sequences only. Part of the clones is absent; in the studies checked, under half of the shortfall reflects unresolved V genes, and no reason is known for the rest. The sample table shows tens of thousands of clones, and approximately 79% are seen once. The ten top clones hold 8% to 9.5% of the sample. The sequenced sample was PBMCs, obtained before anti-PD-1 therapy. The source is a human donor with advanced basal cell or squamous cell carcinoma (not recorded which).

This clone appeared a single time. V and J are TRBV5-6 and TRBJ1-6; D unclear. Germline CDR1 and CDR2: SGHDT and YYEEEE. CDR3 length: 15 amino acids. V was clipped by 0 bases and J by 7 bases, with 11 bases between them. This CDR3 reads CASSLGRVGNSPLHF. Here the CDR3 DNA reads TGTGCCAGCAGCTTGGGAAGGGTGGGCAATTCACCCCTCCACTTT.

The DNA of the CDR3 is TGTGCCAGCAGGGAGGGGGCTCAAAGCAATCAGCCCCAGCATTTT. Amino acids: CASREGAQSNQPQHF. The rearrangement links TRBV2 to TRBJ1-5; 7 nucleotides align to TRBD1. Unmatched junction bases numbered 6, after V lost 6 bases and J lost 1 base. Germline CDR1 reads SNHLY; CDR2 reads FYNNEI. The CDR3 has 15 amino acids.

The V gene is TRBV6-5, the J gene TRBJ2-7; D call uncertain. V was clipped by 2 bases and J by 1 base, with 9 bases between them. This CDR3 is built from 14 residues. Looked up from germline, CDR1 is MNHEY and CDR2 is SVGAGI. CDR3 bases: TGTGCCAGCAGTTACCAGGAGTCATCCTACGAGCAGTACTTC. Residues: CASSYQESSYEQYF.

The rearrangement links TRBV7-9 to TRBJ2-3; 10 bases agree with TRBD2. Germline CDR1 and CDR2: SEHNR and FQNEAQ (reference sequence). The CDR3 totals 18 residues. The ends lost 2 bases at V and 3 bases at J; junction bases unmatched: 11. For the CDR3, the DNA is TGTGCCAGCAGCTTAACCATGTGGCTAGCGGGAGCTACAGATACGCAGTATTTT. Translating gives CASSLTMWLAGATDTQYF.

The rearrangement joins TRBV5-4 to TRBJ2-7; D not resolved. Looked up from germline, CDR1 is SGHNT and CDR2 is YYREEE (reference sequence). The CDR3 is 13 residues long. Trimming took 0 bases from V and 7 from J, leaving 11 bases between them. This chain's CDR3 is CASSLGLGREQYF. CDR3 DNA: TGTGCCAGCAGCTTGGGTTTAGGGCGGGAGCAGTACTTC.

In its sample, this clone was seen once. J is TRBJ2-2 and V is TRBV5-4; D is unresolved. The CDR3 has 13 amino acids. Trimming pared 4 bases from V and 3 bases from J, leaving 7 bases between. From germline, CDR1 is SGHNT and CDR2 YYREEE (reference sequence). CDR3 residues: CASSLDYTGELFF. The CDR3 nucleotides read TGTGCCAGCAGCCTTGATTACACCGGGGAGCTGTTTTTT.

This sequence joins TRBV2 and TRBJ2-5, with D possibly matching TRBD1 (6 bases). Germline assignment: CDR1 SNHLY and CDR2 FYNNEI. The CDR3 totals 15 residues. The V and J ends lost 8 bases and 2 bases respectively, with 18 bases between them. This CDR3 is CASRGQFLLQETQYF. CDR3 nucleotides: TGTGCCAGCCGTGGACAGTTCCTCCTTCAAGAGACCCAGTACTTC.

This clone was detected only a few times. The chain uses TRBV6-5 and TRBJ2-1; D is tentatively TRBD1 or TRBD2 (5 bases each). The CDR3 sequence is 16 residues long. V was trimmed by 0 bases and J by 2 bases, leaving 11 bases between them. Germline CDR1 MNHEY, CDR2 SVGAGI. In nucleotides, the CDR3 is TGTGCCAGCAGTTACTCAATCGGGACCCCCTACAATGAGCAGTTCTTC. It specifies CASSYSIGTPYNEQFF.

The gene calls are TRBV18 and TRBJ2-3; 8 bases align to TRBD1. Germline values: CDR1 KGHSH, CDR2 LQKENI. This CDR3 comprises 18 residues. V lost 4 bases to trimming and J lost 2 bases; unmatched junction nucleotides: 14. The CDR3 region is CASSREFGTGAFTDTQYF. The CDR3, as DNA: TGTGCCAGCTCACGGGAATTCGGGACAGGAGCCTTCACAGATACGCAGTATTTT. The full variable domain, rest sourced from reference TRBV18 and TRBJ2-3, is NAGVMQNPRHLVRRRGQEARLRCSPMKGHSHVYWYRQLPEEGLKFMVYLQKENIIDESGMPKERFSAEFPKEGPSILRIQQVVRGDSAAYFCASSREFGTGAFTDTQYFGPGTRLTVL.

CDR3 protein: CASSIDLGSGNTIYF. The CDR3 DNA sequence: TGTGCCAGTAGTATAGATTTGGGATCTGGAAACACCATATATTTT. The chain joins TRBV19 to TRBJ1-3; D gene uncertain. Germline loops: CDR1 LNHDA, CDR2 SQIVND (reference sequence). The CDR3 runs to 15 residues. V shed 0 bases and J shed 1 base, with 7 bases lying between them.

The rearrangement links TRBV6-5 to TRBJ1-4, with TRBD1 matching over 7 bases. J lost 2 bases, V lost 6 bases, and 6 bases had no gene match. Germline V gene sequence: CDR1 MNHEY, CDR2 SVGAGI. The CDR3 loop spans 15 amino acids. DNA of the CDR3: TGTGCCAGCAGCCAGGGGGGCCAGACTAATGAAAAACTGTTTTTT. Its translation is CASSQGGQTNEKLFF.

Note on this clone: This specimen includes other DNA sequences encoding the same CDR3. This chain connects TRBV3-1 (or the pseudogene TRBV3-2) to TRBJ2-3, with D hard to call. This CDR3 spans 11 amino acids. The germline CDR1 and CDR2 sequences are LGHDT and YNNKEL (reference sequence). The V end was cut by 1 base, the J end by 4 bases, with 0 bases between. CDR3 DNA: TGTGCCAGCAGCCAAGCAGATACGCAGTATTTT. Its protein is CASSQADTQYF.

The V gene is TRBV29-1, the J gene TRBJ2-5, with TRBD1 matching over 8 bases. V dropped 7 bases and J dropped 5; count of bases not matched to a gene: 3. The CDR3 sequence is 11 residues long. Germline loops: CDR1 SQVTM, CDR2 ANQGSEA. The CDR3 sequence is CSATGVETQYF. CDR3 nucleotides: TGCAGCGCGACAGGGGTGGAGACCCAGTACTTC.

The CDR3 reads CASSPGPLEGEKLFF. Written as DNA, the CDR3 is TGTGCCAGCTCCCCCGGACCCCTTGAGGGGGAAAAACTGTTTTTT. The rearrangement links TRBV18 to TRBJ1-4; possibly TRBD1 for D (5 bases). Germline V lookup: CDR1 KGHSH, CDR2 LQKENI. The CDR3 extends over 15 amino acids. V lost 6 bases and J 8 bases, leaving 19 bases between the germline ends. The full variable domain, completed using reference TRBV18 and TRBJ1-4, is NAGVMQNPRHLVRRRGQEARLRCSPMKGHSHVYWYRQLPEEGLKFMVYLQKENIIDESGMPKERFSAEFPKEGPSILRIQQVVRGDSAAYFCASSPGPLEGEKLFFGSGTQLSVL.

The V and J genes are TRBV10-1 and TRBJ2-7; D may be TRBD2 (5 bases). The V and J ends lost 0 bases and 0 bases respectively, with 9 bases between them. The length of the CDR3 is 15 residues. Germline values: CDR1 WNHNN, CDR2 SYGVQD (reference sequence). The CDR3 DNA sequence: TGCGCCAGCAGTGAGTCGGGAGCCCGCTCCTACGAGCAGTACTTC. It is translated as CASSESGARSYEQYF.